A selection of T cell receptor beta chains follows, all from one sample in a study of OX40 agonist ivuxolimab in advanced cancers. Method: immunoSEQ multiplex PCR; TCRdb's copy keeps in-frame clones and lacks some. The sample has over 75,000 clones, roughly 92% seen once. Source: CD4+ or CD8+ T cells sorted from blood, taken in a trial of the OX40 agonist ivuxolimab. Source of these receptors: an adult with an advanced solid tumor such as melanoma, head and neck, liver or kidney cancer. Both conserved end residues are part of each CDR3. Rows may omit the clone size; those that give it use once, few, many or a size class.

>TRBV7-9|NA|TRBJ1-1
CASSPRGGNTEAFF
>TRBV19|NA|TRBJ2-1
CASKPRRARDEQFF
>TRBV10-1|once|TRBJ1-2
CASSPSGIYGYTF
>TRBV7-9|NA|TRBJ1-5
CASSLWAGTMDQPQHF
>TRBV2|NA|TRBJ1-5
CASKGQGGNQPQHF
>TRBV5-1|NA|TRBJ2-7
CASSSSGLAGHEQYF
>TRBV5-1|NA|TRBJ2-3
CASSLEGRGGTDTQYF
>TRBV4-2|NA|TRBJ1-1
CASSQDKRRGYTEAFF
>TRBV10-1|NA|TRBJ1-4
CASSESLTGGKLFF
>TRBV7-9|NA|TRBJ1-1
CASVAEGMNTEAFF
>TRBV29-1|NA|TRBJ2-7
CSVKGQYSYEQYF
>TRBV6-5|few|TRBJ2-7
CASRPLASSSYEQYF
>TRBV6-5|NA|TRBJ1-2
CASSYRDRAGYTF
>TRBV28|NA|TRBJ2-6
CASSSPGAPGANVLTF
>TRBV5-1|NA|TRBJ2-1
CASSLRQGPYNEQFF
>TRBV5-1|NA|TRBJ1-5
CASSLDFSNQPQHF
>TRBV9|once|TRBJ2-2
CASTLGGLNTGELFF
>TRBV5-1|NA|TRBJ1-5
CASSLGQGGGQPQHF
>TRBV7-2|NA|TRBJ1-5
CASSLDRGVKPQHF
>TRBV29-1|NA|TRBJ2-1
CSVEPGGYYNEQFF
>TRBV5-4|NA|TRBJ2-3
CASSPIGGRGTDTQYF
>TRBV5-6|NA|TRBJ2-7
CASSPLGAGISYEQYF
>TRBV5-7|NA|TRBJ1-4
CASSSNSVVLEILFF